The sequence of this T cell receptor beta chain was determined in a study of blood T cells in healthy people across ages. This clonotype was recorded once. The CDR3 is made up of 15 amino acids. Germline V gives CDR1 SGHTA, CDR2 FQGNSA. Trimming took 3 bases from V and 6 from J, leaving 15 bases between them. PCR was performed a second time for 7 to 11 cycles using a sample-barcoded 5' primer and a J-beta primer mix. TCRdb called the 5' RACE reads again in MiXCR, with one record for every CDR3 protein. The sample lists under 1 million distinct CDR3 sequences, around 43% occurring once. The chain couples TRBV7-2 to TRBJ1-5; the D gene is possibly TRBD1 (5 bases). The sample taken for sequencing was blood. This TCR derives from a man aged 55 to 70 in good health. The CDR3 DNA sequence: TGTGCCAGCAGCTTGGAACAAACGGGGGGTCAGCCCCAGCATTTT. It encodes CASSLEQTGGQPQHF.